This is a list of T cell receptor beta chains from one sample in a study of blood T cell repertoires in COVID-19. TCRdb's table, derived via immunoSEQ multiplex PCR, lists solely in-frame clones and lacks some. The sample shows under 200,000 clones, 80% of them seen only once. Sequencing input: peripheral blood. Receptors originate from a man in his 60s with acute or convalescent COVID-19. The CDR3 runs from the conserved cysteine through the conserved F or W. Fields, in order: J gene, CDR3 length, clone size, V gene, D gene, CDR3 DNA, CDR3 protein. The D gene is left open where the match is weak. Not all rows give a size; the values are once, few, many and, for expanded clones, a class.

>TRBJ1-5|14|-|TRBV6-2/TRBV6-3|-
TGTGCCAGCAGTTATACTACATCTAATCAGCCCCAGCATTTT
CASSYTTSNQPQHF
>TRBJ2-4|16|once|TRBV7-2|-
TGTGCCAGCAGCCGGAGGACAGCTGCTGGGGGAGACATTCAGTACTTC
CASSRRTAAGGDIQYF
>TRBJ2-7|18|once|TRBV9|TRBD1
TGTGCCAGCAGCGTAGACCCCACCGACAGGGGGCGGATTTACGAGCAGTACTTC
CASSVDPTDRGRIYEQYF
>TRBJ2-2|14|-|TRBV5-1|-
TGCGCCAGCCAGGTCCAGGGTGGGACCGGGGAGCTGTTTTTT
CASQVQGGTGELFF
>TRBJ1-2|14|-|TRBV7-8|-
TGTGCCAGCAGCCCCTCCCAGGGTTCCTATGGCTACACCTTC
CASSPSQGSYGYTF
>TRBJ2-1|17|-|TRBV3-1/TRBV3-2|TRBD2
TGTGCCAGCAGCCAGGCCCGGTCGGGACTAAGGTCCCCTGAGCAGTTCTTC
CASSQARSGLRSPEQFF
>TRBJ1-4|15|-|TRBV9|-
TGTGCCAGCAGCGTAGGAGGCGCAACTAATGAAAAACTGTTTTTT
CASSVGGATNEKLFF
>TRBJ2-7|16|-|TRBV5-1|TRBD1
TGCGCCAGCAGCGACCAGATAGCGACAGGGGTGAACGAGCAGTACTTC
CASSDQIATGVNEQYF
>TRBJ2-2|17|-|TRBV11-2|-
TGTGCCAGCAGCCTCACTACAGGGTTAGGTAACACCGGGGAGCTGTTTTTT
CASSLTTGLGNTGELFF
>TRBJ2-6|22|few|TRBV13|TRBD1
TGTGCCAGCAGCTTTAGCGAGTTTGGGGACAGGGATTGGGAGTCCGGGGCCAACGTCCTGACTTTC
CASSFSEFGDRDWESGANVLTF
>TRBJ2-7|16|-|TRBV27|TRBD2
TGTGCCAGCAGTTTAATAACAGCGGGGGGGACCTACGAGCAGTACTTC
CASSLITAGGTYEQYF
>TRBJ2-1|15|-|TRBV10-2|TRBD2
TGCGCCAGCTATGATAGCGGGGCCCCCTACAATGAGCAGTTCTTC
CASYDSGAPYNEQFF
>TRBJ2-2|15|-|TRBV2|-
TGTGCCAGCAGTGAAGCGGGAGGGGGCACCGGGGAGCTGTTTTTT
CASSEAGGGTGELFF
>TRBJ2-5|15|-|TRBV7-2|TRBD2
TGTGCCAGCACCCGACTAGCGGGGGGGTCGGAGACCCAGTACTTC
CASTRLAGGSETQYF
>TRBJ2-3|16|-|TRBV28|-
TGTGCCAGCAGCGGGGTGTGGGGGGACAGCACAGATACGCAGTATTTT
CASSGVWGDSTDTQYF
>TRBJ2-7|12|-|TRBV15|-
TGTGCCACCCGGGGGGCGCCGGCCGAGCAGTACTTC
CATRGAPAEQYF
>TRBJ1-6|15|-|TRBV5-5|-
TGTGCCAGCAGCCCCGAGCAGGCAGAGTTCTCACCCCTCCACTTT
CASSPEQAEFSPLHF
>TRBJ1-2|12|-|TRBV9|-
TGTGCCAGCAGCCCCGAGGGATATGGCTACACCTTC
CASSPEGYGYTF
>TRBJ1-2|12|-|TRBV7-2|TRBD1
TGTGCCAGCAGCAGGGGGCAAGATGGCTACACCTTC
CASSRGQDGYTF
>TRBJ2-3|15|-|TRBV18|TRBD2
TGTGCCAGCTCAGGGTCAGCGGGAACCACAGATACGCAGTATTTT
CASSGSAGTTDTQYF
>TRBJ1-2|12|once|TRBV7-9|-
TGTGCCAGCAGCTTAACGGGTAATGGCTACACCTTC
CASSLTGNGYTF
>TRBJ2-1|15|few|TRBV7-2|-
TGTGCCAGCAGCTTATTGGGAGTTTCCTACAATGAGCAGTTCTTC
CASSLLGVSYNEQFF
>TRBJ1-6|15|-|TRBV7-3|-
TGTGCCAGCAGCTTAACACCCTCAGGCGAGTCACCCCTCCACTTT
CASSLTPSGESPLHF
>TRBJ2-7|14|-|TRBV5-4|-
TGTGCCAGCAGCTTGTTCCAGGCCCCTGGCGAGCAGTACTTC
CASSLFQAPGEQYF
>TRBJ2-1|16|few|TRBV13|-
TGTGCCAGCAGCGCACGGTCCTACCCAAATTACAATGAGCAGTTCTTC
CASSARSYPNYNEQFF
>TRBJ2-3|13|-|TRBV7-9|-
TGTGCCAGCAGACGGACAGACACAGATACGCAGTATTTT
CASRRTDTDTQYF
>TRBJ2-1|16|-|TRBV28|TRBD2
TGTGCCAGCAGTTCCCCCACTAGCGGCTCCTACAATGAGCAGTTCTTC
CASSSPTSGSYNEQFF
>TRBJ2-3|14|-|TRBV5-1|TRBD2
TGCGCCAGCAGCGCGGGACTAGCGGCTGATACGCAGTATTTT
CASSAGLAADTQYF
>TRBJ1-5|14|-|TRBV7-8|-
TGTGCCAGCAGCTTAGGCAGGGTCAATCAGCCCCAGCATTTT
CASSLGRVNQPQHF
>TRBJ2-7|14|-|TRBV7-2|TRBD1
TGTGCCAGCAGCGCCCGACAGGGGGCGGGAGAGCAGTACTTC
CASSARQGAGEQYF
>TRBJ2-7|13|-|TRBV29-1|-
TGCAGCGTTGAAGGGACAGTCAGCTACGAGCAGTACTTC
CSVEGTVSYEQYF
>TRBJ2-7|12|-|TRBV5-1|-
TGCGCCAGCAGCTTGCCGTCCTACGAGCAGTACTTC
CASSLPSYEQYF
>TRBJ2-1|19|-|TRBV30|TRBD2
TGTGCCTGGAGTGTACGGGCTAGCGGGAGGGGCTTCTCCTACAATGAGCAGTTCTTC
CAWSVRASGRGFSYNEQFF
>TRBJ2-1|14|-|TRBV5-4|-
TGTGCCAGCAGCTTTGGAGGGACCTACAATGAGCAGTTCTTC
CASSFGGTYNEQFF